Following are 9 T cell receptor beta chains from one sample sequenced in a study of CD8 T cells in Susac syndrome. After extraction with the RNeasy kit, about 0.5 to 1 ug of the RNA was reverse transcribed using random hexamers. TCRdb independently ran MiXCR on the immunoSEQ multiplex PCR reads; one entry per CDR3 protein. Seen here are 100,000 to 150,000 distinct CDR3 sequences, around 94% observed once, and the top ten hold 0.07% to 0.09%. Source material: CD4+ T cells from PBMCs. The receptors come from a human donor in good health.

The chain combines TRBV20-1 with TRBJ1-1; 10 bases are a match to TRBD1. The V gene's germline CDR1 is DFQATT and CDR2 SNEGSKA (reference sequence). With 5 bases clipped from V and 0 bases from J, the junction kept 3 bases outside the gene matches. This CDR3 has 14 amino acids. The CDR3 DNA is TGCAGTGCTTCCGGGACAGGGGTGAACACTGAAGCTTTCTTT. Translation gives CSASGTGVNTEAFF.

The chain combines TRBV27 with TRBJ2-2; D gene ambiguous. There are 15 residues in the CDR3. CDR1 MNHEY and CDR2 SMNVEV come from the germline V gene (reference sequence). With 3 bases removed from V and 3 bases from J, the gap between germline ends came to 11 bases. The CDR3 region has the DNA TGTGCCAGCAGTTTTCGTCTGACGGACACCGGGGAGCTGTTTTTT. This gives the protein CASSFRLTDTGELFF.

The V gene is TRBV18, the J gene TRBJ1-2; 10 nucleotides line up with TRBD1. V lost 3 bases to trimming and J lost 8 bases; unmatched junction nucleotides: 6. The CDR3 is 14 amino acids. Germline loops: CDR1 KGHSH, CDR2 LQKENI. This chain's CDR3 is CASSPQGQGRGYTF. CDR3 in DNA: TGTGCCAGCTCACCCCAGGGACAGGGGAGAGGCTACACCTTC.

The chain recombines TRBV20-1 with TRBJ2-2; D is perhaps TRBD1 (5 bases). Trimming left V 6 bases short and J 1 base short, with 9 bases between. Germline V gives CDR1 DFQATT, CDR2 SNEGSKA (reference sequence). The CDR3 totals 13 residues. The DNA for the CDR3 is TGCAGTGCCGGTCAGGGGAACACCGGGGAGCTGTTTTTT. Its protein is CSAGQGNTGELFF.

The CDR3 DNA reads as TGTGCCAGCAGCTTCTCAGGGGAAGGGGGAGAGCTGTTTTTT. Protein product: CASSFSGEGGELFF. J is TRBJ2-2 and V is TRBV9, with D tentatively TRBD1 (6 bases). This CDR3 spans 14 amino acids. From germline, CDR1 is SGDLS and CDR2 YYNGEE. Trimming removed 4 bases from V and 11 bases from J, with 18 bases in between.

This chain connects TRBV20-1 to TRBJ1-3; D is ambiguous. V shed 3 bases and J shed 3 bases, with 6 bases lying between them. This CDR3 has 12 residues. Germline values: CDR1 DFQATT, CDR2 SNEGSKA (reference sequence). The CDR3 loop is CSASHGGNTIYF. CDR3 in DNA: TGCAGTGCTAGTCATGGTGGAAACACCATATATTTT.

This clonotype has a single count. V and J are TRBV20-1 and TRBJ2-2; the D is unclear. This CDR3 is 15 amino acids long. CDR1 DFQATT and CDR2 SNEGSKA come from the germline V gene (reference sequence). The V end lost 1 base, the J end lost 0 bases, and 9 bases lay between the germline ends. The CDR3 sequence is CSARGSLTNTGELFF. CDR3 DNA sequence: TGCAGTGCTAGAGGATCACTGACGAACACCGGGGAGCTGTTTTTT.

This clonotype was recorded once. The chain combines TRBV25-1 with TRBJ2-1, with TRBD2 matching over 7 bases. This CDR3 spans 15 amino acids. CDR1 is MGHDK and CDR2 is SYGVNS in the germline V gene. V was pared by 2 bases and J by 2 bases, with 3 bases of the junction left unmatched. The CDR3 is CASSENGLAYNEQFF. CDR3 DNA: TGTGCCAGCAGTGAAAACGGACTAGCCTACAATGAGCAGTTCTTC.

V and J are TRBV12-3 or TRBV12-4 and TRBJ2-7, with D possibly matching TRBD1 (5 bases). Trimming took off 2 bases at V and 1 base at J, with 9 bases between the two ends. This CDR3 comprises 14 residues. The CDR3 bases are TGTGCCAGCAGTTTAACAGGCCTTTCCTACGAGCAGTACTTC. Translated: CASSLTGLSYEQYF.